This TCR beta chain was captured in a study of cytomegalovirus exposure and HLA in healthy donors (dated by TCRdb to about 2017). About the investigation overall: An earlier analysis of roughly 500 of the donors reported 250 to 350 Gb of sequence data and some 120 million unique TCR beta sequences from 150 million to 200 million T cells. Of the roughly 400 genotyped donors, over 70% fell in the genetic ancestry cluster associated with self-reported Caucasian donors. To predict cytomegalovirus infection status, the study brought together high-throughput TCR immunosequencing, statistical association of individual TCRs with disease status, and machine learning. To decide whether each TCR beta V gene segment behaved as functional or pseudogenic, an earlier analysis of several hundred of the donors relied on high-throughput TCR beta sequencing. Rather than using new phenotypic data, the later analysis identified candidate immune exposures from TCR beta sequences and from how often those sequences occurred across donors. The study aimed to test whether signatures of past pathogen exposure could be identified by cataloging public T cell receptors. Class I and class II HLA loci were covered by the typing at four-digit resolution. An early release covering more than 500 HLA-typed donors comprised about 300 gigabases of sequencing data and approximately 85 million unique TCR sequences. On average, roughly 250,000 unique TCR beta nucleotide sequences were sequenced per donor among a few hundred genotyped donors of the cohort, with roughly 20% of those sequences being non-productive. Along with the roughly 670-subject first cohort, a separate validation cohort of over 90 different subjects was used. All discovery cohort repertoires had been generated on a single sequencing platform. Donor age, sex, ethnicity and CMV serostatus were compiled together with the repertoire data. A later analysis re-analyzed previously published TCR beta repertoires from 600 to 850 donors and added high-resolution HLA genotyping to study TCR occurrence patterns. The number of typed donors differed by locus: about 620-640 for A, B, C, DRB1 and DQB1; some 500 for DQA1; 606 for DPA1; and some 450 for DPB1. A later genetic analysis took genome-wide SNP genotypes for about three fifths of the roughly 700 donors and used that subset as a discovery cohort. The T cell repertoires of under 750 subjects were profiled by immunosequencing and related to cytomegalovirus serostatus. Because of strong linkage in the cohort, five DR-DQ haplotypes were treated as single units for association and clustering.

The cohort consisted of 666 healthy bone marrow donors. All cohort members were sampled while nominally healthy, although unrecorded immune exposures were likely present. The donor tested CMV seropositive and was one of the 289 seropositive cohort members. Each donor provided a peripheral blood sample, and peripheral blood mononuclear cells were used for TCR beta sequencing. Genomic DNA was extracted from the blood cell samples with the Qiagen DNeasy Blood Extraction Kit. The cysteine opens and the phenylalanine closes a CDR3 of 17 amino acids. Only CDR3 DNA is held: 51 bases, read in frame from base 1. Compared with germline, V lacks 1 base and J lacks 6 bases; bases without a gene match: 13. The CDR1 and CDR2 encoded by the germline V gene (reference sequence) are SGHKS and YYEKEE. This clone was detected only a few times. Its binding antigen is unknown. The record has no base qualities; no much larger clone is one base away.

Here is what the overall study found, with its caveats: A group of highly shared sequence variants was considered likely to be a technical artifact of the sequencing pipeline. Broadly in line with IMGT annotations, most TCR beta V segments showed up in productive rearrangements about 87% or about 30% of the time in an earlier analysis of some 590 of the donors. When HLA alleles, especially DR and DQ, strongly co-occurred, attributing TCR associations to individual alleles was difficult. The earlier analysis of some 540 of the donors excluded some 15 rarely observed V segments, including chromosome 9 orphons, because counts were too low. The only immune exposure information available for the cohort was CMV serostatus. Compared with equally common non-associated chains, HLA-associated TCR beta chains in a later analysis were more clonally expanded and had lower generation probabilities. At a false discovery rate of 0.05, a later analysis linked 16,951 TCR beta sequences to specific HLA alleles. Correlated functional status among segregating V segments might reflect linkage disequilibrium, but an unknown experimental factor could not be ruled out. Roughly uniform sequencing depth across donors was assumed in presence/absence analyses, although this assumption may not hold. The classifier was reported to diagnose cytomegalovirus status with high specificity and sensitivity in both the original and validation cohorts. Three of the identified cytomegalovirus-associated TCR beta chains were confirmed in vitro to be specific for cytomegalovirus antigens. In a later analysis, several top co-occurrence clusters were reported to appear linked to parvovirus B19, influenza, CMV and Epstein-Barr virus. The authors suggested that the approach could potentially be generalized to other disease states and immunological phenotypes. In a later genetic analysis, a missense DCLRE1C variant was associated with V-gene and J-gene trimming of TCR beta chains, and the association was replicated in an independent cohort. Most CMV-associated TCR beta chains appeared to be HLA-restricted in a later analysis, and the HLA associations seemed to be driven largely by CMV exposure. In a later genetic analysis, fewer N-insertions in productive TCRs were reported among donors in an Asian-associated ancestry cluster than the 666-donor mean. Only TCR beta chains were sequenced in this cohort, and the absence of alpha or paired-chain data limited detectable features. Because some donors lacked HLA typing at each locus, the association tests relied only on the typed subset. The study gave a list of under 200 TCR beta chains associated with cytomegalovirus. Across donors, most TCR sequences were observed very rarely, whereas some public TCRs were present in many individuals. A further reported finding was that TCR beta sequences accurately predicted the HLA-A and HLA-B alleles for most subjects in the first cohort. Some IMGT-functional V segments, including TRBV6-2 and TRBV6-3, could not be told apart with the 87-base-pair reads, so those segments were excluded. A later analysis found that TCR association rates varied across HLA loci, with DRB1 alleles showing the most associated TCRs and HLA-C alleles the fewest.

The library was obtained by the immunoSEQ multiplex PCR assay. The multiplex PCR relied on a mix of 60 forward primers for TCR Vbeta segments and 13 reverse primers for TCR Jbeta segments. A multiplex PCR assay on genomic DNA amplified the CDR3 region of rearranged TCR beta genes. The amplified TCR beta libraries were sequenced on the Illumina HiSeq System as 87-base-pair reads. The authors' pipeline ran thus. A later analysis counted 75 million to 100 million unique TCR beta chains across the approximately 700 repertoires, and 9 million to 14 million of these chains were shared by at least two donors. To remove PCR and sequencing errors, raw reads were error-corrected and collapsed into unique sequences using a nearest-neighbor algorithm that merged closely related sequences. To assign V, D and J gene segments, CDR3 sequences were aligned to IMGT reference sequences. For a sequence to be retained, at least a six-nucleotide match to both a V gene segment and a J gene segment was required. A rearrangement counted as productive if the CDR3 had no stop codons and remained in frame with V and J, and every other rearrangement counted as non-productive. Following IMGT convention, CDR3 was defined as the stretch from the second conserved V-encoded cysteine to the conserved J-encoded phenylalanine. In an earlier analysis of more than 550 of the donors, sequences lacking an unambiguous match to a single V gene segment were excluded. An earlier analysis of almost 600 of the donors classified V segments as functional when productive rearrangements were above 56.7% and as segregating when the standard deviation between donors was above 5%. A statistical classification framework was built to diagnose cytomegalovirus status from the catalog of TCR beta chain sequences. V and J gene assignment, in a later analysis, came from comparing TCR nucleotide sequences with IMGT/GENE-DB human TR gene sequences. A later analysis assigned CDR3 sequences and most-parsimonious VDJ recombination scenarios with the TCRdist pipeline. A later analysis defined each TCR beta chain by its CDR3 amino acid sequence plus V-gene family, and excluded reads lacking a unique V-gene family. To address suspected cross-contamination and a sequencing artifact, a later analysis removed 550 to 750 highly shared, low-generation-probability nucleotide sequences. In a later analysis, a clonal expansion index was calculated for each public chain from normalized within-repertoire ranks of inferred template counts. A later analysis computed generation probabilities with a VDJ recombination model fitted to out-of-frame rearrangements, and checked the results against IGoR. A later analysis scored TCR-TCR, TCR-HLA and TCR-CMV co-occurrence with hypergeometric tests, applying a repertoire-size bias correction to TCR pairs. A later analysis estimated false discovery rates by permuting HLA or CMV assignments 20 times. A later analysis grouped co-occurring TCRs with DBSCAN, adding TCRdist sequence similarity when clustering within HLA-allele-positive subsets. Co-occurrence clustering excluded repertoires with fewer than 30,000 or more than 120,000 public chains, plus five with anomalous nucleotide sharing. TCRdb re-hosts the immuneACCESS table, in-frame sequences only. Its copies lack some clones; in the studies checked, an unresolved V gene accounts for under half of them, and the cause for the rest is not known. That table furnishes V, J and clone size, whereas the DNA furnished D and trimming. This sample has 150,000 to 200,000 clones in its table, and about 80% of those were observed once. About 1% of the sample is in the top ten clones.

The chain links TRBV5-5 with TRBJ2-3; TRBD2 aligns with 8 central bases. This receptor was taken from a woman aged 45-60 years in good health and CMV-seropositive. Sequenced material: PBMCs. The DNA sequence follows: TGTGCCAGCAGCTTGAAGGGTAGCGGGGCCTCCAGGGATACGCAGTATTTT. Translated, this gives CASSLKGSGASRDTQYF.